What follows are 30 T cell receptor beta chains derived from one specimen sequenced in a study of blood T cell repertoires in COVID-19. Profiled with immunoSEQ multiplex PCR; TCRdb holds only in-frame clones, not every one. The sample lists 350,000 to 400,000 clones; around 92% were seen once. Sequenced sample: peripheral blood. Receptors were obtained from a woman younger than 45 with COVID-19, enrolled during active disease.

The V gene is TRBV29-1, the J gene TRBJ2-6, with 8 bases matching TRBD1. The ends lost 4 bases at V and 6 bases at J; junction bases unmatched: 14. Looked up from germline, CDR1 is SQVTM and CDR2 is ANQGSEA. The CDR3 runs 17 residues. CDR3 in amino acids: CSVVGTGLPTQANVLTF. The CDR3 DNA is TGCAGCGTTGTAGGGACAGGTCTCCCAACCCAGGCCAACGTCCTGACTTTC.

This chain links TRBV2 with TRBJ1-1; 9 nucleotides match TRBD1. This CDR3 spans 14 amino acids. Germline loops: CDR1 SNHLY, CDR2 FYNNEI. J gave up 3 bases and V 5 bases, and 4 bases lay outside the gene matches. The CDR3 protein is CASSPQGAYTEAFF. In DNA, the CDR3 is TGTGCCAGCAGTCCACAGGGGGCCTACACTGAAGCTTTCTTT.

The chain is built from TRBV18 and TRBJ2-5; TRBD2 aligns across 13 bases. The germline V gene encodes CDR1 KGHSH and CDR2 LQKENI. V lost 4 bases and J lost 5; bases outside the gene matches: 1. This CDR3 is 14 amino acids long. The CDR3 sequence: CASSQTSGRETQYF. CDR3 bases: TGTGCCAGCTCACAGACTAGCGGGAGGGAGACCCAGTACTTC.

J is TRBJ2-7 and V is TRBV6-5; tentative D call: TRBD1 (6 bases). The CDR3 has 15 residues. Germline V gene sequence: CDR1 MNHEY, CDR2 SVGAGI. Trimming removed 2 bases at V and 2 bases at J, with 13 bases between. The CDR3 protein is CASSYDRDTAYEQYF. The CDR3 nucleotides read TGTGCCAGCAGTTACGACCGGGACACCGCCTACGAGCAGTACTTC.

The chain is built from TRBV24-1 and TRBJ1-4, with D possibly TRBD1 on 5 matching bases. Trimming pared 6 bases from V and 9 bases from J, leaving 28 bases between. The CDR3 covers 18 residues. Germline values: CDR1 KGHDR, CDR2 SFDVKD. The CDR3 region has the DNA TGTGCCACCAGTCCAGGGCCTTTATCTGCAACTAAGGGTAAAAAACTGTTTTTT. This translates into CATSPGPLSATKGKKLFF.

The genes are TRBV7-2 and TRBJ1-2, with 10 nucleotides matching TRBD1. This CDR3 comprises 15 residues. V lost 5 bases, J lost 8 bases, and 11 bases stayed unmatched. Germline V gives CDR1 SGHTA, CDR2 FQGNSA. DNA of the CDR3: TGTGCCAGCAGCCCCACCTTTGACAGGGGGCCCGGCTACACCTTC. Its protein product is CASSPTFDRGPGYTF.

The CDR3 is CASSQEVAGGKNEQFF. The CDR3 DNA reads as TGTGCCAGCAGCCAGGAAGTAGCGGGGGGGAAGAATGAGCAGTTCTTC. The rearrangement uses TRBV4-2 and TRBJ2-1; 11 nucleotides agree with TRBD2. The CDR3 runs 16 residues. Trimming removed 3 bases from V and 7 bases from J; junction bases left unmatched: 8. CDR1 is LGHNA and CDR2 is YNFKEQ in the germline V gene.

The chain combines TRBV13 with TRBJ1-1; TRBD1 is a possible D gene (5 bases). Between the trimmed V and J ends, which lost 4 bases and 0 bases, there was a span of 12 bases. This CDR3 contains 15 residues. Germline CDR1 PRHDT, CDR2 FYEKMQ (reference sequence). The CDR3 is CASSSTLTVNTEAFF. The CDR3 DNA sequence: TGTGCCAGCAGCTCCACCTTGACAGTGAACACTGAAGCTTTCTTT.

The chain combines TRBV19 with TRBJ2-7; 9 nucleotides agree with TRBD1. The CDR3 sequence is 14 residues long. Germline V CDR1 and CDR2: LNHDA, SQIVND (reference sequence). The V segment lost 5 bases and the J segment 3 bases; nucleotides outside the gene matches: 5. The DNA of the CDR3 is TGTGCCAGTAGTCCAGGGACAGGGAACTACGAGCAGTACTTC. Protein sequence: CASSPGTGNYEQYF.

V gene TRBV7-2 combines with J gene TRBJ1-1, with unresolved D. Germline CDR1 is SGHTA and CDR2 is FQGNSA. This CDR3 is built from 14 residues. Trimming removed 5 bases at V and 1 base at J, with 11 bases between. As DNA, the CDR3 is TGTGCCAGCAGCCCAGGACTTGCGAACACTGAAGCTTTCTTT. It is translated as CASSPGLANTEAFF.

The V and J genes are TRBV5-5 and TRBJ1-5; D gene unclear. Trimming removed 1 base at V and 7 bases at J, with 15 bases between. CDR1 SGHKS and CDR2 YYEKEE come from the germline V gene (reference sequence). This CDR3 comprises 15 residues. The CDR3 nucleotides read TGTGCCAGCAGCTTGATGACGGGGTATTCGCAGCCCCAGCATTTT. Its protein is CASSLMTGYSQPQHF.

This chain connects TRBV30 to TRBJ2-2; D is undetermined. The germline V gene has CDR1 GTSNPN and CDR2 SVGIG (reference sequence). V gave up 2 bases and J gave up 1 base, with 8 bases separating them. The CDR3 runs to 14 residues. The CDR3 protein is CAWSPLRNTGELFF. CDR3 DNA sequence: TGTGCCTGGAGTCCCCTGCGGAACACCGGGGAGCTGTTTTTT.

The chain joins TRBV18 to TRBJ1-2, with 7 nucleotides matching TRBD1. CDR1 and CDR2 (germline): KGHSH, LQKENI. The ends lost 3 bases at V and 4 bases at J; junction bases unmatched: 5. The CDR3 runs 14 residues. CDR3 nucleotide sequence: TGTGCCAGCTCACCGGACGGGACAGCCTATGGCTACACCTTC. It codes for CASSPDGTAYGYTF.

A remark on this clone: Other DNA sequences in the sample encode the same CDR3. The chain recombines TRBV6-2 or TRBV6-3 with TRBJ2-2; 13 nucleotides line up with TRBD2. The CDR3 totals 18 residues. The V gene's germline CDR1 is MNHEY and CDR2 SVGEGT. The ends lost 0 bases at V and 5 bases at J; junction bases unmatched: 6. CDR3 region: CASSYSTLAGGLTGELFF. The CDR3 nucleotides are TGTGCCAGCAGTTACTCAACACTAGCGGGGGGGCTGACCGGGGAGCTGTTTTTT.

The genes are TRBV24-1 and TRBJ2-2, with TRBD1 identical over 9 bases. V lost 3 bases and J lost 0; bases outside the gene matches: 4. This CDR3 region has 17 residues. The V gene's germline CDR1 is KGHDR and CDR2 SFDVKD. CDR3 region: CATSDPQGASNTGELFF. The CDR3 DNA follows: TGTGCCACCAGTGATCCACAGGGGGCCTCGAACACCGGGGAGCTGTTTTTT.

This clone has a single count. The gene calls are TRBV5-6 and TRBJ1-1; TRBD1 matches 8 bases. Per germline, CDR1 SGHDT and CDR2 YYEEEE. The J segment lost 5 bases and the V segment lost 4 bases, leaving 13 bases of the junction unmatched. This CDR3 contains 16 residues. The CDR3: CASSTPGQGARTEAFF. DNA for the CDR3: TGTGCCAGCAGCACCCCCGGGCAGGGGGCGAGAACTGAAGCTTTCTTT.

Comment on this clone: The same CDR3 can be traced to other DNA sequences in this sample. Written as DNA, the CDR3 is TGTGCCAGCAGTTTAACAGGGGTCTATGGCTACACCTTC. Residues: CASSLTGVYGYTF. This rearrangement joins TRBV12-3 or TRBV12-4 to TRBJ1-2; 7 bases are a match to TRBD1. The ends lost 2 bases at V and 4 bases at J; junction bases unmatched: 1. This CDR3 has 13 amino acids.

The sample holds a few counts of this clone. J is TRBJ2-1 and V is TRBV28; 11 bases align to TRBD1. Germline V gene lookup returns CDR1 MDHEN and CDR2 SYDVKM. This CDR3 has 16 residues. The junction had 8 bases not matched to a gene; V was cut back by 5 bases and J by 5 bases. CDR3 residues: CASSLQGQGVHNEQFF. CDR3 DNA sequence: TGTGCCAGCAGTCTTCAGGGACAGGGGGTCCACAATGAGCAGTTCTTC.

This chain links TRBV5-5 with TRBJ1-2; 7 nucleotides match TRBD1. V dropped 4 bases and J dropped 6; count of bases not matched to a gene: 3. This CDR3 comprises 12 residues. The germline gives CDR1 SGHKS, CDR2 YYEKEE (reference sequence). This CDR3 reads CASSPQGDGYTF. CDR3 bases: TGTGCCAGCAGCCCCCAGGGGGATGGCTACACCTTC.

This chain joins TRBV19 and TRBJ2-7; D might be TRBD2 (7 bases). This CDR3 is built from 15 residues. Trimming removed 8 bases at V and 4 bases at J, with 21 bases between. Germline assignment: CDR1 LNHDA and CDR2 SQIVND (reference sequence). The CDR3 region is CASSSWAGASYEQYF. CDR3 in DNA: TGTGCCAGTTCCTCGTGGGCGGGGGCTTCATACGAGCAGTACTTC.

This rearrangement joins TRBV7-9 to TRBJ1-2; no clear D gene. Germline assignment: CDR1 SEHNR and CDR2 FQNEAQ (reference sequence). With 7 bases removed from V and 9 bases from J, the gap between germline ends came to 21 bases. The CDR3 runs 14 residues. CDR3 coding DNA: TGTGCCAGCAACCACCCAGGCTTCGACCGCCGCTACACCTTC. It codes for CASNHPGFDRRYTF.

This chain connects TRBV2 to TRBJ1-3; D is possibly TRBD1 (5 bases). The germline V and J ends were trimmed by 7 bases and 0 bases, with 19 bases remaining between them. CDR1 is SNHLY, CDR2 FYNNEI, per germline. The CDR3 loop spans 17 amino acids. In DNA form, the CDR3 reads TGTGCCAGCACCATGACCGGGACTGACTCCTCTGGAAACACCATATATTTT. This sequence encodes CASTMTGTDSSGNTIYF.

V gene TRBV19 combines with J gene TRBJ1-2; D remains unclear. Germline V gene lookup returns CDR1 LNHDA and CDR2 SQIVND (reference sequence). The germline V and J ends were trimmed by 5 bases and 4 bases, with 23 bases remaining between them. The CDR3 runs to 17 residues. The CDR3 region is CASSVIPPGTHRYGYTF. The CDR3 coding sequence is TGTGCCAGTAGTGTCATTCCCCCGGGAACCCATCGCTATGGCTACACCTTC.

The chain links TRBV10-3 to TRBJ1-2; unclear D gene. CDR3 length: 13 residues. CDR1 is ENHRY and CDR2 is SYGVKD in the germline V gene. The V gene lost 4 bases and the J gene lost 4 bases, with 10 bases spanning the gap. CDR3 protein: CAISGEGGYGYTF. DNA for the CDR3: TGTGCCATCAGTGGTGAGGGCGGCTATGGCTACACCTTC.

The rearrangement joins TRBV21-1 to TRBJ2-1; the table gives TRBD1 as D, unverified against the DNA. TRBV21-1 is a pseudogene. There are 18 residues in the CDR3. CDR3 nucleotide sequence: TGTGCCAGCAGCAAAGGCCCAACTGGGGCGGTAACCTACAATGAGCAGTTCTTC. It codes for CASSKGPTGAVTYNEQFF.

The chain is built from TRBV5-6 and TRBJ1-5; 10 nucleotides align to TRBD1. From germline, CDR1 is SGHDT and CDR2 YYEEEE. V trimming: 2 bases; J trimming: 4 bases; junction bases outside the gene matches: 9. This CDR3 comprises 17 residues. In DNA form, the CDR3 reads TGTGCCAGCAGCTTTCTTGCTTTGGACAGGGGGAATCAGCCCCAGCATTTT. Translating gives CASSFLALDRGNQPQHF.

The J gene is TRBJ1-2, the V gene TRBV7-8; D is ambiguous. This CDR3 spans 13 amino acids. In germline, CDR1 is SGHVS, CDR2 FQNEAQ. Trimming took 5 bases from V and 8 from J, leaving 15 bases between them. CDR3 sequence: CASSAAGSQGYTF. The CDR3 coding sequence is TGTGCCAGCAGCGCGGCGGGGTCACAGGGCTACACCTTC. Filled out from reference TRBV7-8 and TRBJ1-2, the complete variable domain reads GAGVSQSPRYKVAKRGQDVALRCDPISGHVSLFWYQQALGQGPEFLTYFQNEAQLDKSGLPSDRFFAERPEGSVSTLKIQRTQQEDSAVYLCASSAAGSQGYTFGSGTRLTVV.

CDR3 protein: CASSFGGQQPQHF. The CDR3, as DNA: TGTGCCAGCAGCTTCGGGGGGCAACAGCCCCAGCATTTT. The V and J genes are TRBV7-9 and TRBJ1-5; weak D call: TRBD1 (6 bases). Germline CDR1 SEHNR, CDR2 FQNEAQ (reference sequence). Trimming removed 3 bases at V and 7 bases at J, with 10 bases between. CDR3 length: 13 residues.

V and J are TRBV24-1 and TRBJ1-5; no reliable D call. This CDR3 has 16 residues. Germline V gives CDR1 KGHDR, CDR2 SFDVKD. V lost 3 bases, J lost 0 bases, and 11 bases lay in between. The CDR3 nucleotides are TGTGCCACCAGTGATGTCCACGGGAATAGCAATCAGCCCCAGCATTTT. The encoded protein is CATSDVHGNSNQPQHF.

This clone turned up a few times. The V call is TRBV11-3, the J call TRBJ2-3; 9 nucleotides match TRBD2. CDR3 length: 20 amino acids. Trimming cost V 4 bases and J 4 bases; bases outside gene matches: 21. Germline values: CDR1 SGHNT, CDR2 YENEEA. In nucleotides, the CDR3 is TGTGCCAGCAGCTCCCGAACAGGGTACGAAGGCGGGAGGGCCGCAGATACGCAGTATTTT. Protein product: CASSSRTGYEGGRAADTQYF.